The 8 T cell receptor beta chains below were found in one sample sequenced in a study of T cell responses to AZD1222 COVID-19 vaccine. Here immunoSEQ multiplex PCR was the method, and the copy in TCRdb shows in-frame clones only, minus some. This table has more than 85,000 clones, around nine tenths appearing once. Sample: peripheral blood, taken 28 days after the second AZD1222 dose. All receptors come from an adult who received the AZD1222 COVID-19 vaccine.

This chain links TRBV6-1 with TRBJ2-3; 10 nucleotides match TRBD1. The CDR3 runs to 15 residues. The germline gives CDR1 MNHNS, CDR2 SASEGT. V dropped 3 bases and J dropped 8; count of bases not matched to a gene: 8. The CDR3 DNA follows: TGTGCCAGCAGTGATGCCGGGACAGGGGTCGTTACGCAGTATTTT. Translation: CASSDAGTGVVTQYF.

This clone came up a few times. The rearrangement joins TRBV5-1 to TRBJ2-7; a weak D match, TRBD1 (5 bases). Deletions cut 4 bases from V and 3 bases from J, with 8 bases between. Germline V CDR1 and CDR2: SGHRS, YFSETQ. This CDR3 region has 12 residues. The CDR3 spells CASSRGYYEQYF. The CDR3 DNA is TGCGCCAGCAGCAGGGGTTACTACGAGCAGTACTTC. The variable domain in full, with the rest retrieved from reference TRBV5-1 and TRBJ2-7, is KAGVTQTPRYLIKTRGQQVTLSCSPISGHRSVSWYQQTPGQGLQFLFEYFSETQRNKGNFPGRFSGRQFSNSRSEMNVSTLELGDSALYLCASSRGYYEQYFGPGTRLTVT.

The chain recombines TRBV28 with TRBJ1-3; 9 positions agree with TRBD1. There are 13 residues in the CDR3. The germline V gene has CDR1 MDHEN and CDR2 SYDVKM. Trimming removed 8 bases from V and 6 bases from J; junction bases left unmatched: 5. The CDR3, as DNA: TGTGCCAGCCACAGGGGGCCGGAAAACACCATATATTTT. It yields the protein CASHRGPENTIYF.

The CDR3 bases are TGTGCCAGCAGCTTAAGCCCCCCTCCAACAGGGGACCACACTGAAGCTTTCTTT. Translating it yields CASSLSPPPTGDHTEAFF. The chain links TRBV7-6 to TRBJ1-1; 7 bases fit TRBD1. The V gene's germline CDR1 is SGHVS and CDR2 FNYEAQ. V shed 2 bases and J 3 bases; nucleotides not matched to a gene: 15. The CDR3 length is 18 residues.

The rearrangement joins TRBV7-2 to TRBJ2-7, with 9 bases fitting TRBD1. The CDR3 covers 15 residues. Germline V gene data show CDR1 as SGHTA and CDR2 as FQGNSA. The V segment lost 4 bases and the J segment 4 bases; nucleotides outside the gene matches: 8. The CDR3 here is CASSSRPGQGYEQYF. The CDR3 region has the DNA TGTGCCAGCAGCTCAAGACCGGGACAGGGATACGAGCAGTACTTC.

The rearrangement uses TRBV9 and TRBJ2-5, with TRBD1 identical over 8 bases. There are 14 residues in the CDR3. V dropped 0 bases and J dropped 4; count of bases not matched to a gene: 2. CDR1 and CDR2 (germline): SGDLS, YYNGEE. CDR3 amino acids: CASSVGTGPETQYF. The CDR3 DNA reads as TGTGCCAGCAGCGTAGGGACAGGGCCAGAGACCCAGTACTTC.

For the CDR3, the DNA is TGTGCCAGCAGATCAGCAGGAGAGGCAGAGACCCAGTACTTC. This sequence encodes CASRSAGEAETQYF. This chain connects TRBV5-5 to TRBJ2-5; D unclear. Trimming took off 5 bases at V and 4 bases at J, with 15 bases between the two ends. The CDR3 is made up of 14 amino acids. Germline V gene sequence: CDR1 SGHKS, CDR2 YYEKEE (reference sequence).

CDR3 residues: CASSPSLGLFEQYF. The CDR3 nucleotides are TGTGCCAGCAGTCCCAGTTTAGGGTTGTTCGAGCAGTACTTC. The rearrangement uses TRBV28 and TRBJ2-7, with unresolved D. Trimming removed 5 bases at V and 6 bases at J, with 17 bases between. The CDR3 extends over 14 amino acids. From germline, CDR1 is MDHEN and CDR2 SYDVKM.